Presented here are 5 T cell receptor beta chains from one specimen sequenced in a study of shared clonotypes between healthy human individuals. Clones were sequenced by immunoSEQ multiplex PCR, and TCRdb holds only the in-frame ones, with some missing. The data contain about 2,200,000 clones, about 92% of them singletons. Naivety among CD8 cells was defined by CD45RO negativity and positive CCR7 selection, thereby excluding terminally differentiated effector memory CD45RA+ cells. The sequenced material came from naive CD8+ T cells from PBMCs. Every receptor here comes from a man between 18 and 35 years old in good health. Some clones in this sample may be carry-over from other donors' samples.

J is TRBJ2-2 and V is TRBV7-8; tentatively, D is TRBD1 (5 bases). CDR3 size: 12 residues. V was cut by 5 bases and J by 9 bases, with 10 bases left in between. Germline V lookup: CDR1 SGHVS, CDR2 FQNEAQ. The CDR3 spells CASSPAGWELFF. In nucleotides, the CDR3 is TGTGCCAGCAGCCCGGCAGGGTGGGAGCTGTTTTTT.

V usage is TRBV30 and J usage is TRBJ2-1; 11 bases align to TRBD1. The V segment lost 3 bases and the J segment 3 bases; nucleotides outside the gene matches: 4. The CDR3 is 15 residues long. Germline V CDR1 and CDR2: GTSNPN, SVGIG (reference sequence). This chain's CDR3 is CAWRGQGGYYNEQFF. The CDR3 region has the DNA TGTGCCTGGAGGGGACAGGGGGGATACTACAATGAGCAGTTCTTC.

The V and J genes are TRBV4-1 and TRBJ1-1; 7 bases align to TRBD1. J gave up 0 bases and V 3 bases, and 7 bases lay outside the gene matches. This CDR3 comprises 16 residues. CDR1 is MGHRA and CDR2 is YSYEKL in the germline V gene. The CDR3 loop reads CASSHRTGALNTEAFF. CDR3 bases: TGCGCCAGCAGCCATAGAACAGGGGCTCTGAACACTGAAGCTTTCTTT.

The V and J genes are TRBV29-1 and TRBJ1-2, with D perhaps matching TRBD1 (5 bases). This CDR3 has 13 residues. V lost 6 bases, J lost 6 bases, and 17 bases lay in between. Germline values: CDR1 SQVTM, CDR2 ANQGSEA. Written as DNA, the CDR3 is TGCAGCGTCCAGGGAAGGCGAAGTGATGGCTACACCTTC. Encoded protein: CSVQGRRSDGYTF.

The chain joins TRBV9 to TRBJ2-7; the D gene is possibly TRBD2 (5 bases). The CDR3 runs 15 residues. Germline CDR1 SGDLS, CDR2 YYNGEE. Trimming shortened V by 1 base and J by 0 bases, and 11 bases separated the two germline ends. The CDR3 DNA follows: TGTGCCAGCAGCGTATTTCGGGATAGCTCCTACGAGCAGTACTTC. Protein product: CASSVFRDSSYEQYF.